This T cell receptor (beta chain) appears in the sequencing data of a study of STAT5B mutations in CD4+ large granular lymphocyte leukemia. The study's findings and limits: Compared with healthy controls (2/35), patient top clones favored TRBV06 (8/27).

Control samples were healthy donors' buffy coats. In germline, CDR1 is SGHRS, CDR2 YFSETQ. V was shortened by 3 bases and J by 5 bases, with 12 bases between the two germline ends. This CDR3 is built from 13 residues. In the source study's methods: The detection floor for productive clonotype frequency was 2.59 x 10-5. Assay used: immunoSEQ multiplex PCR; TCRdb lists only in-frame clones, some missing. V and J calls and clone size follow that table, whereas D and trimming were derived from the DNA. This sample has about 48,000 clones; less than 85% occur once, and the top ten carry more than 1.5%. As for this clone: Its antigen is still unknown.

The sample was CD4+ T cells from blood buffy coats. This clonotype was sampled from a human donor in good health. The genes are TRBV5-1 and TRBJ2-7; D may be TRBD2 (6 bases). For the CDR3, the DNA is TGCGCCAGCAGCTGGAGGGGTCACGACGAGCAGTACTTC. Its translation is CASSWRGHDEQYF.